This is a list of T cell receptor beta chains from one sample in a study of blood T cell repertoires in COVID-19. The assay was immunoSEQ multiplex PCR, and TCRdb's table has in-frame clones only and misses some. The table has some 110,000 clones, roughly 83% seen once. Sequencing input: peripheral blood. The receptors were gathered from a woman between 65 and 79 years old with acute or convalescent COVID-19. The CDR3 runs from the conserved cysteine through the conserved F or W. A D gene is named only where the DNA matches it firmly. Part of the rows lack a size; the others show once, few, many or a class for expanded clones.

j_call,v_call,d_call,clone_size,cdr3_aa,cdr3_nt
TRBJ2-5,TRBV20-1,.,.,CSASLETQYF,TGCAGTGCTAGCTTAGAGACCCAGTACTTC
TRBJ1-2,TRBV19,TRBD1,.,CASTGDSLLYGYTF,TGTGCCAGTACGGGGGACAGCCTCCTCTATGGCTACACCTTC
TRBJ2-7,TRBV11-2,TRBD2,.,CASSFSGGSSYEQYF,TGTGCCAGCAGCTTTAGCGGGGGGTCCTCCTACGAGCAGTACTTC
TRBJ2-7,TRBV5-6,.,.,CASSLTAPTYEQYF,TGTGCCAGCAGCTTAACAGCCCCTACCTACGAGCAGTACTTC
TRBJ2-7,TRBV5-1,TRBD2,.,CASSLYAGGIYEQYF,TGCGCCAGCAGCTTGTATGCGGGGGGCATTTACGAGCAGTACTTC
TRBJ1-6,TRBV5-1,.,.,CATRLEQNSPLHF,TGCGCCACCCGATTAGAACAGAATTCACCCCTCCACTTT
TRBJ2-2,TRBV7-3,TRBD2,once,CASSSSGRASGELFF,TGTGCCAGCAGCTCCAGCGGGAGGGCCTCCGGGGAGCTGTTTTTT
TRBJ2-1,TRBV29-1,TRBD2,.,CSGTGGLAGVYNEQFF,TGCAGCGGAACGGGGGGGCTAGCGGGAGTGTACAATGAGCAGTTCTTC
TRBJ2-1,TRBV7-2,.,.,CASSAFTVNEQFF,TGTGCCAGCAGCGCCTTTACAGTCAATGAGCAGTTCTTC
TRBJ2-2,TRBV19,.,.,CASRVPNTGELFF,TGTGCCAGCAGGGTGCCAAACACCGGGGAGCTGTTTTTT
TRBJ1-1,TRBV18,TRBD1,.,CASSPRTGAAFF,TGTGCCAGCTCACCGAGGACAGGGGCGGCTTTCTTT
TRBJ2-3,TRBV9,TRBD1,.,CASSLRQGASTDTQYF,TGTGCCAGCAGCCTCCGACAGGGGGCTAGCACAGATACGCAGTATTTT
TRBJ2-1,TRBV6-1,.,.,CASSEVRNNEQFF,TGTGCCAGCAGTGAAGTCAGGAACAATGAGCAGTTCTTC
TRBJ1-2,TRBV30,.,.,CARDSISYGYTF,TGTGCCCGTGACAGCATCTCCTATGGCTACACCTTC
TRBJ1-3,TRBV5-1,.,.,CASSMDSPGNTIYF,TGCGCCAGCAGCATGGACAGTCCTGGAAACACCATATATTTT
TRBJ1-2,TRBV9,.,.,CASSVGGTAAGGYTF,TGTGCCAGCAGCGTAGGAGGGACGGCCGCGGGAGGCTACACCTTC
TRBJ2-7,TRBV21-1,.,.,CASSKVCLYEQYF,TGTGCCAGCAGCAAAGTATGTCTTTACGAGCAGTACTTC
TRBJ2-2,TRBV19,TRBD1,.,CASRQGAWNTGELFF,TGTGCCAGTAGACAGGGGGCCTGGAACACCGGGGAGCTGTTTTTT
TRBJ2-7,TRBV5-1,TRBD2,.,CASSSSAGGLAVEQYF,TGCGCCAGCAGCTCCAGCGCGGGGGGACTAGCGGTCGAGCAGTACTTC
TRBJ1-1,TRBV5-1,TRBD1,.,CASSLALDRGQGAFF,TGCGCCAGCAGCTTGGCCCTTGACAGGGGGCAGGGAGCTTTCTTT
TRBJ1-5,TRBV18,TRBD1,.,CASSPWTGGLQPQHF,TGTGCCAGCTCACCATGGACAGGGGGCCTCCAGCCCCAGCATTTT
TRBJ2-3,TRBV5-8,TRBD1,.,CASQSHRQGFTDTQYF,TGTGCCAGCCAATCCCACAGACAGGGCTTCACAGATACGCAGTATTTT
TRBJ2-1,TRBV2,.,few,CASSESGFSDNEQFF,TGTGCCAGCAGTGAATCAGGGTTTAGTGACAATGAGCAGTTCTTC
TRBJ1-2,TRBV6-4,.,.,CASRPSGRAYGYTF,TGTGCCAGCAGACCCTCAGGGAGGGCCTATGGCTACACCTTC
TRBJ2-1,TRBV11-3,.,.,CASSLRLGNEQFF,TGTGCCAGCAGCCTCCGACTAGGCAATGAGCAGTTCTTC
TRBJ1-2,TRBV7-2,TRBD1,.,CASSRGQGNGYTF,TGTGCCAGCAGTCGGGGACAGGGTAATGGCTACACCTTC
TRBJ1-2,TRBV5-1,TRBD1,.,CASREYGQVNGYTF,TGCGCCAGCCGCGAATACGGACAGGTAAATGGCTACACCTTC
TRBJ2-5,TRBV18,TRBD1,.,CASSQTGTGGQETQYF,TGTGCCAGCTCACAAACCGGGACAGGGGGACAAGAGACCCAGTACTTC
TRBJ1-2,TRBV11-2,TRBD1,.,CASSPGRQGAEGYTF,TGTGCCAGCAGCCCCGGGAGACAGGGGGCTGAAGGCTACACCTTC
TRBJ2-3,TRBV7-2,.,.,CASSLGGGQSDTQYF,TGTGCCAGCAGCTTAGGGGGGGGGCAATCAGATACGCAGTATTTT
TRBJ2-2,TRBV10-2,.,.,CASGPAPLTGELFF,TGCGCCAGCGGGCCGGCTCCCCTAACCGGGGAGCTGTTTTTT
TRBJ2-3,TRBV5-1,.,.,CASSLSSTDTQYF,TGCGCCAGCAGCTTGAGCAGCACAGATACGCAGTATTTT
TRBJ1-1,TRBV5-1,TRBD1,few,CASSLRTGGDTEAFF,TGCGCCAGCAGCTTACGAACAGGGGGTGACACTGAAGCTTTCTTT
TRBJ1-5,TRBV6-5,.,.,CASSPDYYQPQHF,TGTGCCAGCAGTCCGGACTATTATCAGCCCCAGCATTTT
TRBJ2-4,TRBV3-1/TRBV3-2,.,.,CASSQDLQSGGLKNIQYF,TGTGCCAGCAGCCAAGATCTCCAGTCTGGGGGCCTCAAAAACATTCAGTACTTC
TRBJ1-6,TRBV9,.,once,CASSSRRAGVNSPLHF,TGTGCCAGCAGCTCTCGTCGGGCAGGGGTTAATTCACCCCTCCACTTT
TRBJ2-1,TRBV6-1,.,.,CASSEEFGETHEQFF,TGTGCCAGCAGTGAAGAATTTGGAGAGACCCATGAGCAGTTCTTC
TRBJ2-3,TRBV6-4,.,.,CASSAEEGRGTDTQYF,TGTGCCAGCAGTGCTGAGGAGGGAAGGGGCACAGATACGCAGTATTTT
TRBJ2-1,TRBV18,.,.,CASSPNPISYNEQFF,TGTGCCAGCTCACCCAATCCTATCTCCTACAATGAGCAGTTCTTC
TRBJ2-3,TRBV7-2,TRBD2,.,CASSQENLAGIDTQYF,TGTGCCAGCAGCCAGGAAAACCTAGCGGGGATAGATACGCAGTATTTT
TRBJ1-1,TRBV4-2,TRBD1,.,CASSQGGQGDTEAFF,TGTGCCAGCAGCCAAGGCGGACAGGGAGACACTGAAGCTTTCTTT
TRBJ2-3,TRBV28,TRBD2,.,CASSLTSGRGTDTQYF,TGTGCCAGCAGTTTGACTAGCGGGAGGGGCACAGATACGCAGTATTTT
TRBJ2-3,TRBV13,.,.,CASSLRQVGDTQYF,TGTGCCAGCAGCTTACGACAGGTGGGGGATACGCAGTATTTT
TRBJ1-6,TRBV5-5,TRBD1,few,CASSFYDRGNSPLHF,TGTGCCAGCAGCTTTTACGACAGGGGTAATTCACCCCTCCACTTT
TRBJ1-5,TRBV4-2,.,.,CASSQEYLQPQHF,TGTGCCAGCAGCCAAGAATATTTACAGCCCCAGCATTTT
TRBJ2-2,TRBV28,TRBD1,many,CASSPTGGSGGELFF,TGTGCCAGCAGTCCGACAGGGGGGAGCGGCGGGGAGCTGTTTTTT
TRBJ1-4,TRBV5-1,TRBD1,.,CASSPRTGGEKLFF,TGCGCCAGCAGCCCACGGACAGGGGGTGAAAAACTGTTTTTT
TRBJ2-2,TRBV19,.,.,CASSLLTGRTGELFF,TGTGCCAGTAGCCTGCTGACAGGGAGGACCGGGGAGCTGTTTTTT
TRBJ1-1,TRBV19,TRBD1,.,CASSRQGAPAFF,TGTGCCAGTAGTCGACAGGGGGCACCAGCTTTCTTT
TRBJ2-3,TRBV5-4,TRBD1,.,CASSPPRQGPTDTQYF,TGTGCCAGCAGCCCCCCAAGACAGGGGCCCACAGATACGCAGTATTTT
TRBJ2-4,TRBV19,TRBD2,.,CASTRTSGDIQYF,TGTGCCAGTACCCGGACTAGCGGGGACATTCAGTACTTC
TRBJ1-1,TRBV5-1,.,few,CASSLDAGIDSEAFF,TGCGCCAGCAGCTTGGACGCGGGAATAGACTCGGAAGCTTTCTTT
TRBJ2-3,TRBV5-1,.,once,CASSQSDTQYF,TGCGCCAGCAGCCAGTCAGATACGCAGTATTTT
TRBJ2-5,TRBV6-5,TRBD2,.,CASSFTSAQETQYF,TGTGCCAGCAGTTTCACTAGCGCTCAAGAGACCCAGTACTTC